This T cell receptor (beta chain) was found in a study of radiation and T cells in renal cell carcinoma. Turning to the study itself: Nephrectomy followed 15 Gy stereotactic body radiation by 4 weeks. Study-level points and caveats: Top tumor clonotypes rose in blood 2 weeks post-radiation, then contracted.

Repertoires were generated with immunoSEQ multiplex PCR, while TCRdb's copy carries only in-frame clones and drops some. Of 70,000 to 100,000 clones in the sample, 82% are singletons; the top ten hold almost 6.5%. As concerns this clone: What it binds is unknown.

Time point: baseline pretreatment blood. As to treatment: 15 Gy SBRT to primary tumor, nephrectomy 4 weeks later. This receptor was identified in a man aged 60 to 75 with renal cell carcinoma. The sample in question was blood, obtained from a patient whose treatment included radiotherapy and nephrectomy.

This CDR3 is CASSPSRPGQGLSFF. CDR3 DNA: TGTGCCAGCAGCCCCTCTCGCCCGGGACAGGGTTTATCTTTCTTT. This sequence joins TRBV7-9 and TRBJ1-1; 9 nucleotides line up with TRBD1. With 5 bases clipped from V and 12 bases from J, the junction kept 16 bases outside the gene matches. The CDR3 length is 15 residues. Germline loops: CDR1 SEHNR, CDR2 FQNEAQ (reference sequence).